The present entry profiles one T cell receptor beta chain with its context. The V and J ends lost 4 bases and 1 base respectively, with 13 bases between them. Germline assignment: CDR1 SGDLS and CDR2 YYNGEE. This CDR3 is built from 15 residues. This record belongs to a study of OX40 agonist ivuxolimab in advanced cancers. Some clones are missing from TCRdb's copy, which holds only in-frame ones; the method was immunoSEQ multiplex PCR. The table lists about 41,000 clones, 75% to 90% of them singletons. The rearrangement uses TRBV9 and TRBJ2-3, with a weak D call TRBD1 (5 bases). The source was CD4+ or CD8+ T cells sorted from blood, collected in a trial of the OX40 agonist ivuxolimab. The TCR comes from an adult with an advanced solid tumor such as melanoma, head and neck, liver or kidney cancer. The DNA of the CDR3 is TGTGCCAGCAGCATCCAGGGTTTTGGCACAGATACGCAGTATTTT. It translates to CASSIQGFGTDTQYF.